The table lists the clone carrying this T cell receptor (beta chain) with a count of one. Its target is unknown. These data come from a study of OX40 agonist ivuxolimab in advanced cancers. Study-level information: Dosing consisted of intravenous ivuxolimab at 0.01 to 10 mg/kg every 2 weeks. Study-wide findings and caveats: Clonal expansion was among the lowest in partial responders at 0.1-3.0 mg/kg, especially CD8+. At 0.1 to 3.0 mg/kg, clonal expansion of CD4+ and CD8+ blood T cells had occurred by week 6.

Measured with immunoSEQ multiplex PCR; TCRdb has only the in-frame clones, and not every one. The table lists 70,000 to 80,000 clones, over 90% of them singletons, with 5.5% to 7% in the top ten. The CDR3 has 14 residues. Germline CDR1 and CDR2: SGHAT and FQNNGV. The V gene lost 1 base and the J gene lost 4 bases, with 10 bases spanning the gap. The specimen was CD4+ or CD8+ T cells sorted from blood, collected in a trial of the OX40 agonist ivuxolimab. The genes are TRBV11-2 and TRBJ2-5; a weak D match, TRBD2 (5 bases). The TCR comes from an adult with an advanced solid tumor such as melanoma, head and neck, liver or kidney cancer. CDR3 region: CASSLAGGSETQYF. CDR3 coding DNA: TGTGCCAGCAGCTTAGCTGGCGGGTCAGAGACCCAGTACTTC.